Listed below are T cell receptor beta chains from one sample, sequenced in a study of a mutant IDH1 vaccine in newly diagnosed glioma. TCRdb keeps only in-frame clones here, not all; method: immunoSEQ multiplex PCR. Of around 66,000 clones in the sample, roughly 80% were seen once. These TCRs' antigens remain unknown. The material was PBMCs, obtained from a glioma patient whose treatment included an IDH1 peptide vaccine. These receptors originate from a man over 45 with glioma. The CDR3 runs from the conserved cysteine through the conserved F or W. A D gene is named only where the DNA matches it firmly. Clone size, where shown, is once, few, many, or a class for clones that have expanded.

d_call	v_call	j_call	clone_size	cdr3_aa	cdr3_nt
-	TRBV29-1	TRBJ2-3	few	CSVGGQEGIGTDTQYF	TGCAGCGTTGGCGGTCAGGAGGGGATAGGCACAGATACGCAGTATTTT
TRBD1	TRBV5-1	TRBJ2-1	-	CASSFRQGYNEQFF	TGCGCCAGCAGCTTTAGACAGGGGTACAATGAGCAGTTCTTC
-	TRBV10-3	TRBJ2-2	once	CAISDPSFGDIPGELFF	TGTGCCATCAGTGACCCTTCTTTTGGAGACATTCCCGGGGAGCTGTTTTTT
-	TRBV2	TRBJ1-1	few	CASSSPSRGNTEAFF	TGTGCCAGCAGTTCCCCCAGCAGGGGCAACACTGAAGCTTTCTTT
-	TRBV5-5	TRBJ2-3	-	CASSLEGGADTQYF	TGTGCCAGCAGCTTGGAGGGGGGCGCCGATACGCAGTATTTT
-	TRBV6-1	TRBJ2-7	-	CASNQGYSSYEQYF	TGTGCCAGCAATCAGGGATATTCTTCCTACGAGCAGTACTTC
-	TRBV30	TRBJ1-4	once	CAWSGPGRKDEKLFF	TGTGCCTGGAGTGGCCCGGGCCGGAAGGATGAAAAACTGTTTTTT
TRBD2	TRBV7-2	TRBJ2-7	-	CASSLVTSGSRYEQYF	TGTGCCAGCAGCTTAGTCACTAGCGGGAGTAGGTACGAGCAGTACTTC
TRBD1	TRBV15	TRBJ1-2	-	CATSKGTGQEGYTF	TGTGCCACCAGCAAAGGCACGGGACAGGAAGGCTACACCTTC
-	TRBV7-9	TRBJ2-2	-	CASSYNTGELFF	TGTGCCAGCAGCTATAACACCGGGGAGCTGTTTTTT
-	TRBV18	TRBJ1-2	-	CASSPTEGYTF	TGTGCCAGCTCACCTACGGAAGGCTACACCTTC
-	TRBV14	TRBJ1-2	-	CASSQGVSYGYTF	TGTGCCAGCAGCCAAGGGGTATCCTATGGCTACACCTTC
-	TRBV29-1	TRBJ2-7	-	CSARVGSGYEQYF	TGCAGCGCTCGAGTGGGGAGTGGGTACGAGCAGTACTTC